The 7 T cell receptor beta chains below all came from one sample that was sequenced in a study of blood T cell repertoires in COVID-19. Produced via immunoSEQ multiplex PCR; TCRdb's table is partial and in-frame only. The table shows more than 75,000 clones, with roughly 87% occurring only once. The sample consisted of peripheral blood. Receptors were obtained from a man in his thirties or forties with acute or convalescent COVID-19.

The chain couples TRBV27 to TRBJ1-4, with TRBD1 matching over 7 bases. Losses at the gene ends were 8 bases for V and 4 bases for J; bases not matched to a gene: 4. Germline V CDR1 and CDR2: MNHEY, SMNVEV (reference sequence). The CDR3 runs to 13 residues. The CDR3 coding sequence is TGTGCCAGCGCGGGACAGATTAATGAAAAACTGTTTTTT. Protein: CASAGQINEKLFF.

The J gene is TRBJ2-1, the V gene TRBV9; TRBD2 matches at 12 bases. The V gene end was trimmed by 4 bases and the J gene end by 2 bases; junction bases not matched to a gene: 16. CDR1 SGDLS and CDR2 YYNGEE come from the germline V gene. There are 20 residues in the CDR3. CDR3 DNA sequence: TGTGCCAGCAGCACCCCGCCCTTGACTAGCGGGAGCCGCGCCTACAATGAGCAGTTCTTC. It encodes CASSTPPLTSGSRAYNEQFF. Based on the CDR3 plus reference TRBV9 and TRBJ2-1, the full variable domain is DSGVTQTPKHLITATGQRVTLRCSPRSGDLSVYWYQQSLDQGLQFLIQYYNGEERAKGNILERFSAQQFPDLHSELNLSSLELGDSALYFCASSTPPLTSGSRAYNEQFFGPGTRLTVL.

The J gene is TRBJ2-3, the V gene TRBV6-5, with D unclear. This CDR3 comprises 12 residues. Germline lookup yields CDR1 MNHEY and CDR2 SVGAGI. The ends were cut back, 6 bases at V and 2 bases at J, with 6 bases in the middle. This chain's CDR3 is CASSLYTDTQYF. In DNA form, the CDR3 reads TGTGCCAGCAGCCTTTACACAGATACGCAGTATTTT.

V is TRBV29-1 and J is TRBJ2-3, with 11 positions matching TRBD2. The CDR3 totals 15 residues. The V gene's germline CDR1 is SQVTM and CDR2 ANQGSEA. V was pared by 2 bases and J by 2 bases, with 3 bases of the junction left unmatched. This CDR3 is CSVETSGGPTDTQYF. The DNA of the CDR3 is TGCAGCGTTGAAACTAGCGGGGGTCCCACAGATACGCAGTATTTT.

The sample holds one count of this clone. The rearrangement links TRBV19 to TRBJ2-7, with 15 bases fitting TRBD2. This CDR3 contains 17 residues. CDR1 is LNHDA, CDR2 SQIVND, per germline (reference sequence). V trimming: 5 bases; J trimming: 1 base; junction bases outside the gene matches: 6. CDR3 sequence: CASSPPGTSGRSYEQYF. CDR3 in DNA: TGTGCCAGTAGTCCTCCCGGGACTAGCGGGAGGTCCTACGAGCAGTACTTC.

This clone was detected once. The genes are TRBV12-3 or TRBV12-4 and TRBJ1-5; D is uncertain. The germline V and J ends were trimmed by 3 bases and 3 bases, with 6 bases remaining between them. The CDR3 extends over 13 amino acids. CDR3 in amino acids: CASSLQSNQPQHF. The CDR3 DNA sequence: TGTGCCAGCAGTTTGCAGTCCAATCAGCCCCAGCATTTT.

In nucleotides, the CDR3 is TGTGCCAGCAGCCAAGATCCGGGACAGGGTTCCTACGAGCAGTACTTC. It specifies CASSQDPGQGSYEQYF. The genes are TRBV4-2 and TRBJ2-7; TRBD1 aligns across 9 bases. CDR1 LGHNA and CDR2 YNFKEQ come from the germline V gene. The V segment lost 0 bases and the J segment 1 base; nucleotides outside the gene matches: 4. The CDR3 is 16 amino acids.